This TCR beta chain was sequenced in a study of blood T cell repertoires in COVID-19. On the study more broadly: PBMCs, B-cell-depleted T cells, or T cells were the source of the cDNA or gDNA that made up the material.

The CDR3 consists of 16 residues. V gave up 6 bases and J gave up 8 bases; unmatched junction bases: 11. In germline, CDR1 is MDHEN, CDR2 SYDVKM. Method: immunoSEQ multiplex PCR; TCRdb's copy keeps in-frame clones and lacks some. The sample carries roughly 77,000 clones, 76% recorded once. This clone has a handful of counts. Sequencing was performed on peripheral blood. The chain uses TRBV28 and TRBJ2-1; 12 nucleotides align to TRBD2. The source of this sequence is a man between 60 and 70 years old with COVID-19, enrolled during active disease. CDR3 amino acids: CASRPAAASGGDEQFF. CDR3 bases: TGTGCCAGCAGACCTGCGGCGGCTAGCGGGGGGGATGAGCAGTTCTTC. The full variable domain, completed using reference TRBV28 and TRBJ2-1, is DVKVTQSSRYLVKRTGEKVFLECVQDMDHENMFWYRQDPGLGLRLIYFSYDVKMKEKGDIPEGYSVSREKKERFSLILESASTNQTSMYLCASRPAAASGGDEQFFGPGTRLTVL.